The subject of this entry is one T cell receptor (beta chain). This sample was included in a study of blood T cell repertoires in COVID-19. The assay was immunoSEQ multiplex PCR, and TCRdb's table has in-frame clones only and misses some. Seen here are about 120,000 clones, around 85% observed once, and the top ten hold approximately 8.7%. This CDR3 is 15 amino acids long. Unmatched junction bases numbered 4, after V lost 3 bases and J lost 5 bases. Germline V gene lookup returns CDR1 SGHRS and CDR2 YFSETQ. The receptor comes from a man between 65 and 85 years old who had recovered from COVID-19. Sequencing used peripheral blood. This sequence joins TRBV5-1 and TRBJ1-5; TRBD1 matches at 11 bases. The CDR3 here is CASSWTGGSDQPQHF. Here the CDR3 DNA reads TGCGCCAGCAGCTGGACAGGGGGCTCGGATCAGCCCCAGCATTTT.